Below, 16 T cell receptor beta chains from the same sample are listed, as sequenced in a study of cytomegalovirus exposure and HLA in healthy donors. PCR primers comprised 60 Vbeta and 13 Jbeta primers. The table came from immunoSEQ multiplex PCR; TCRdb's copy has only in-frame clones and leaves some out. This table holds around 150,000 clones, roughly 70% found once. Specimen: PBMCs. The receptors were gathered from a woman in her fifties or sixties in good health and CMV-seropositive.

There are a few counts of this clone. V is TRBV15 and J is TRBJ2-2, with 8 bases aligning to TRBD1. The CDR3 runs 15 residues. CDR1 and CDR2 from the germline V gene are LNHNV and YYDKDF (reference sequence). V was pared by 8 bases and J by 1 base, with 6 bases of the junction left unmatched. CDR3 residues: CATQPGTGNTGELFF. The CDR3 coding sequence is TGTGCCACCCAACCCGGGACAGGGAACACCGGGGAGCTGTTTTTT.

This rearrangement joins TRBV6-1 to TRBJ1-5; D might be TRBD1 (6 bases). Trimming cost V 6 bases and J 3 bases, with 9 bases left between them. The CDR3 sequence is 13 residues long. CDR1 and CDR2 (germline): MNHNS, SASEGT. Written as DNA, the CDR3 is TGTGCCAGCAGACAGGGCCCCAATCAGCCCCAGCATTTT. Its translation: CASRQGPNQPQHF.

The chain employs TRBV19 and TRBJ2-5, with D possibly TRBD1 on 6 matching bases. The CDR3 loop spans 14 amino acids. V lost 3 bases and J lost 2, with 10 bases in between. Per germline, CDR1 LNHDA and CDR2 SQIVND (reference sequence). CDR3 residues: CASSIGTLQETQYF. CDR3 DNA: TGTGCCAGTAGTATTGGGACATTACAAGAGACCCAGTACTTC.

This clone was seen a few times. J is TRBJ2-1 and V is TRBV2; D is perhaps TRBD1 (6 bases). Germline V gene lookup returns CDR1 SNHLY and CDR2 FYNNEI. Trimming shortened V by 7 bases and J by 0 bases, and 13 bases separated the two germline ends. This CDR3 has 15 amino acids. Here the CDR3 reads CASKTNRDSYNEQFF. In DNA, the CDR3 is TGTGCCAGCAAAACAAACAGGGACTCCTACAATGAGCAGTTCTTC.

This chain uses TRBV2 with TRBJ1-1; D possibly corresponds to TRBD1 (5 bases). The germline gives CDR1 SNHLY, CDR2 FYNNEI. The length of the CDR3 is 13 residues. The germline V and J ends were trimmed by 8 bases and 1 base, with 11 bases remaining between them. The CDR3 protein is CASRGQGNTEAFF. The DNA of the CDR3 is TGTGCCAGCCGTGGTCAGGGGAACACTGAAGCTTTCTTT.

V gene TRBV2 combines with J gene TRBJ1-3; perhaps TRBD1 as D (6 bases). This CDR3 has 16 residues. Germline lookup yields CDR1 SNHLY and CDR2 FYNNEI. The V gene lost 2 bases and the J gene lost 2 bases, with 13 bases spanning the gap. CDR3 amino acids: CASSESPGTPGNTIYF. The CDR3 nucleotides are TGTGCCAGCAGTGAATCACCCGGGACACCTGGAAACACCATATATTTT.

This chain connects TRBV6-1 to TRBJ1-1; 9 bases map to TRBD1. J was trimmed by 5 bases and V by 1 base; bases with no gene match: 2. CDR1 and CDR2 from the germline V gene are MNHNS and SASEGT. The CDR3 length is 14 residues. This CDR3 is CASSEGQGVTEAFF. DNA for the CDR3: TGTGCCAGCAGTGAAGGACAGGGGGTAACTGAAGCTTTCTTT.

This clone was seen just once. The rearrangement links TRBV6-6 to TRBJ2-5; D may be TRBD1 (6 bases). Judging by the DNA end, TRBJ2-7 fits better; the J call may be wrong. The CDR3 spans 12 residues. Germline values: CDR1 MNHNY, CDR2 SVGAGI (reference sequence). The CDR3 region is CASSPTGCEQYF. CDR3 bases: TGTGCCAGCAGTCCTACAGGGTGCGAGCAGTACTTC.

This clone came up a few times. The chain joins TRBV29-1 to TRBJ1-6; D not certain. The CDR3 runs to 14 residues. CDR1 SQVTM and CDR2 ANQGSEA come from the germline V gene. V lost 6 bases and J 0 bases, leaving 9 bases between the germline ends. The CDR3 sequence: CSVKASSYNSPLHF. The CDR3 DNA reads TGCAGCGTGAAAGCTTCCTCCTATAATTCACCCCTCCACTTT.

CDR3 loop: CASSPVAGPYNEQFF. The CDR3 DNA reads TGCGCCAGCAGCCCCGTAGCGGGCCCCTACAATGAGCAGTTCTTC. The chain has TRBV5-1 and TRBJ2-1; 7 nucleotides agree with TRBD2. With V trimmed by 4 bases and J by 2 bases, 6 bases remained unmatched. The germline V gene has CDR1 SGHRS and CDR2 YFSETQ. The CDR3 is 15 amino acids.

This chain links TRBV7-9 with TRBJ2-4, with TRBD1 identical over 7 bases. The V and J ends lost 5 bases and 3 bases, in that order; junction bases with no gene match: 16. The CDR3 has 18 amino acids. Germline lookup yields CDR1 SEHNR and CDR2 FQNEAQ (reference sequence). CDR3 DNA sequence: TGTGCCAGCAGCAATCCGGGACAGATCGACAATTTCAAAAACATTCAGTACTTC. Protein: CASSNPGQIDNFKNIQYF.

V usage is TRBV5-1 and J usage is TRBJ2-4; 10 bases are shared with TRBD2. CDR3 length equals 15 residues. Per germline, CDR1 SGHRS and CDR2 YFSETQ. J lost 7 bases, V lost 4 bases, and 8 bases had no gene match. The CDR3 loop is CASSLDSGGRNIQYF. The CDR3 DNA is TGCGCCAGCAGCCTAGATAGCGGGGGGAGGAACATTCAGTACTTC.

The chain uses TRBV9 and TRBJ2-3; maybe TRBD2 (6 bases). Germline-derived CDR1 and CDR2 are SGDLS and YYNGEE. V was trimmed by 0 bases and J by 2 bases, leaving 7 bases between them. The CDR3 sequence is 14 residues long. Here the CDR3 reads CASSVGGVTDTQYF. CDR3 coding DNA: TGTGCCAGCAGCGTAGGCGGGGTCACAGATACGCAGTATTTT.

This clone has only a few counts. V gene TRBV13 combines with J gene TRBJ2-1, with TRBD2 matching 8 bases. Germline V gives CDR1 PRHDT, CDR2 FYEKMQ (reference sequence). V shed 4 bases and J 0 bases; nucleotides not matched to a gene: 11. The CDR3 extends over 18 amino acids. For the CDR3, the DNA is TGTGCCAGCAGCTCCCATGCCGGCGGGGGGAGCTCCTACAATGAGCAGTTCTTC. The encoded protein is CASSSHAGGGSSYNEQFF.

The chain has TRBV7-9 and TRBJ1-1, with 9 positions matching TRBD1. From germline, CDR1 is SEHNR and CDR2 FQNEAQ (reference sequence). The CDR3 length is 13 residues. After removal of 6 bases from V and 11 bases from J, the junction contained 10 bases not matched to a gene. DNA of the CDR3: TGTGCCAGCAGTTCCACCGACAGGGGGAACGCTTTCTTT. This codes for CASSSTDRGNAFF.

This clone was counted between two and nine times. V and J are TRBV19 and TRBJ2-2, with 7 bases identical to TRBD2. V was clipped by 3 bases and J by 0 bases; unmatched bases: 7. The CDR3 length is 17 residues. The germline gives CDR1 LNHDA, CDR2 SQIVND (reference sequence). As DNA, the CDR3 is TGTGCCAGTAGTATGCTACTAGCGATCCCGAACACCGGGGAGCTGTTTTTT. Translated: CASSMLLAIPNTGELFF. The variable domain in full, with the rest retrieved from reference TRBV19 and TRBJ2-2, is DGGITQSPKYLFRKEGQNVTLSCEQNLNHDAMYWYRQDPGQGLRLIYYSQIVNDFQKGDIAEGYSVSREKKESFPLTVTSAQKNPTAFYLCASSMLLAIPNTGELFFGEGSRLTVL.